These T cell receptor beta chains were read from a single sample in a study of blood T cells in healthy people across ages. TCRdb re-called the 5' RACE reads with MiXCR, one entry per CDR3 protein. This sample has about 570,000 distinct CDR3 sequences, with 25% to 30% found just once. Sequences were obtained from blood. The receptors were sampled from a woman between 65 and 79 years old in good health. Both conserved end residues are part of each CDR3. A D gene is named only where the DNA matches it firmly. Clone size, where shown, is once, few, many, or a class for clones that have expanded.

D gene	V gene	J gene	clone size	CDR3 DNA	CDR3 protein
-	TRBV7-2	TRBJ2-1	-	TGTGCCAGCAGCTTAGGTCCCCAGTCCTACAATGAGCAGTTCTTC	CASSLGPQSYNEQFF
-	TRBV12-3/TRBV12-4	TRBJ2-7	-	TGTGCCAGCAGACCGTCAGCGGGCGAGCAGTACTTC	CASRPSAGEQYF
-	TRBV6-2/TRBV6-3	TRBJ1-1	-	TGTGCCAGCAGTTGGCGACGGGGAGGAGGGTACACTGAAGCTTTCTTT	CASSWRRGGGYTEAFF
-	TRBV7-9	TRBJ1-4	many	TGTGCCAGCAGCTTAAATGAAAAACTGTTTTTT	CASSLNEKLFF
-	TRBV7-2	TRBJ2-5	few	TGTGCCAGCAGCTCATACGGGGTTCAAGAGACCCAGTACTTC	CASSSYGVQETQYF
TRBD1	TRBV6-6	TRBJ1-2	-	TGTGCCAGCAGCCGTACAACAGGGACAGACGGCTACACCTTC	CASSRTTGTDGYTF
-	TRBV9	TRBJ2-1	few	TGTGCCAGCAGCCCCGCCCCCACTCCGGGCTTTTACAATGAGCAGTTCTTC	CASSPAPTPGFYNEQFF
-	TRBV10-2	TRBJ1-6	-	TGCGCCAGCATCAGGGACTATAATTCACCCCTCCACTTT	CASIRDYNSPLHF
TRBD1	TRBV7-2	TRBJ2-4	few	TGTGCCACCTCGACAGGGGGCTTGAACATTCAGTACTTC	CATSTGGLNIQYF
-	TRBV5-1	TRBJ2-5	-	TGCGCCAGCAGCTTGGCCGTCAGCATTGCCCAAGAGACCCAGTACTTC	CASSLAVSIAQETQYF
-	TRBV7-3	TRBJ2-5	-	TGTGCCAGCGGCTTGGGTCCAGGTGGGGAGACCCAGTACTTC	CASGLGPGGETQYF
-	TRBV7-6	TRBJ2-5	few	TGTGCCAGCAGCTTAGGGCTACAAATGTCACCAAGCTTC	CASSLGLQMSPSF
TRBD1	TRBV4-3	TRBJ2-6	few	TGCGCCAGCAGCCATGGACAGGTCACGGCCAACGTCCTGACTTTC	CASSHGQVTANVLTF
-	TRBV7-3	TRBJ1-2	-	TGTGCCAGCAGCTCGCGACAGGATGGGCGCACCTTC	CASSSRQDGRTF
-	TRBV7-2	TRBJ2-5	-	TGTGCCAGCAGCTTAGGGGCAGGGAGGGGGAAGACCCAGTACTTC	CASSLGAGRGKTQYF
-	TRBV3-1	TRBJ2-4	few	TGTGCCAGCAGCCAAGGGTGGGCCAAAAACATTCAGTACTTC	CASSQGWAKNIQYF
TRBD1	TRBV15	TRBJ2-2	-	TGTGCCACCAGCAGAGATTTGCTGGGACAGGGAGCCGGGGAGCTGTTTTTT	CATSRDLLGQGAGELFF
TRBD1	TRBV11-2	TRBJ1-4	-	TGTGCCAGCAGCCAAGGACAGGGGGTGGAAAAACTGTTTTTT	CASSQGQGVEKLFF
TRBD1	TRBV24-1	TRBJ2-2	-	TGTGCCAGACGACAGGGGCGGTCTTTT	CARRQGRSF
-	TRBV20-1	TRBJ2-4	few	TGCAGTGCTAGAGTTCCCTTAGGGATTAGCGGTTACTGGGACATTCAGTACTTC	CSARVPLGISGYWDIQYF
TRBD1	TRBV29-1	TRBJ2-5	once	TGCAGCGTTGACCGACAGGGACAAGAGACCCAGTACTTC	CSVDRQGQETQYF
TRBD2	TRBV7-2	TRBJ2-7	-	TGTGCTACTAGCGGGGGTACCTACGAGCAGTACTTC	CATSGGTYEQYF
-	TRBV5-1	TRBJ1-4	-	TGCGCCAGCAGGGCTTCTAATGAAAAACTGTTTTTT	CASRASNEKLFF
TRBD1	TRBV7-2	TRBJ2-5	-	TGTGCCAGCAGCCCATATGCAACAGGGGGCCAGGAGACCCAGTACTTC	CASSPYATGGQETQYF
TRBD2	TRBV5-5	TRBJ2-3	-	TGTGCCAGCAGTGGGACTAGCGGGGCAGATACGCAGTATTTT	CASSGTSGADTQYF
-	TRBV7-2	TRBJ2-7	few	TGTGCCAGCAGCCCTGAAAGGGGTTACAACGGGGCGCAGTACTTC	CASSPERGYNGAQYF
TRBD1	TRBV12-3/TRBV12-4	TRBJ1-1	-	TGTGCCAGCAGACCTCCCTCGGGACAGGGGTTTGTAGCTTTCTTT	CASRPPSGQGFVAFF
-	TRBV20-1	TRBJ1-2	-	TGCAGTGCTAGATCATCCCGCGGGGATGTAGGCTACACCTTC	CSARSSRGDVGYTF
-	TRBV7-2	TRBJ2-5	many	TGTGCCAGCAGCTCGCCTTCCGGGACTGGGGAGACCCAGTACTTC	CASSSPSGTGETQYF
TRBD1	TRBV3-1	TRBJ2-5	few	TGTGCCAGCAGCCAATCTAGACAGGGTGGGGAGACCCAGTACTTC	CASSQSRQGGETQYF
-	TRBV6-5	TRBJ2-7	-	TGTGCCAGCAGTCAAGACAGAAACTCCTACGAGCAGTACTTC	CASSQDRNSYEQYF
-	TRBV27	TRBJ2-2	many	TGTGCCAGCAGGAGGGGAGGCACCGGGGAGCTGTTTTTT	CASRRGGTGELFF
-	TRBV9	TRBJ1-2	-	TGTGCCAGCAGCCCACACTTTGGGGCGGGGGACTATGGCTACACCTTC	CASSPHFGAGDYGYTF
-	TRBV14	TRBJ2-3	few	TGTGCCAGCAGCCAGGATACCCTCAGGACGCAGTATTTT	CASSQDTLRTQYF
-	TRBV15	TRBJ2-7	-	TGTGCCACCAGCAGAGCCAGAGACTACGAGCAGTACTTC	CATSRARDYEQYF
-	TRBV12-3/TRBV12-4	TRBJ1-1	-	TGTGCCGGCAGTCCCTCGGCGGGGAACACTGAAGCTTTCTTT	CAGSPSAGNTEAFF
TRBD1	TRBV7-2	TRBJ1-6	-	TGTGCCAGCAGCGGCACAGGGGGTTTCTATAATTCACCCCTCCACTTT	CASSGTGGFYNSPLHF
-	TRBV6-2/TRBV6-3	TRBJ2-5	-	TGTGCCAGCATTCCCCGGGAAAGGACTAAAGAGACCCAGTACTTC	CASIPRERTKETQYF
-	TRBV5-1	TRBJ2-5	-	TGCGCCAGCATGCCCACGCACCAAGAGACCCAGTACTTC	CASMPTHQETQYF
TRBD1	TRBV12-3/TRBV12-4	TRBJ1-5	-	TGTGCCAGCAGTGGGGGACAGAGCAATCAGCCCCAGCATTTT	CASSGGQSNQPQHF
-	TRBV7-2	TRBJ2-5	-	TGTGCCAGCAGCTGGCGGGGACAGACAGGGTTAGAGACCCAGTACTTC	CASSWRGQTGLETQYF
-	TRBV2	TRBJ2-1	-	TGTGCCAGCAAATGGTTGTTTGGTGATGAGCAGTTCTTC	CASKWLFGDEQFF
-	TRBV6-5	TRBJ2-7	-	TGTGCCACCCAGGATCCGGATTTCTCCTACGAGCAGTACTTC	CATQDPDFSYEQYF
-	TRBV14	TRBJ1-4	-	TGTGCCAGCAGCCTTGACCTGAATGAAAAACTGTTTTTT	CASSLDLNEKLFF
-	TRBV7-2	TRBJ2-3	few	TGTGCCAGCAGCTCAACCGGGACCCGCACAGATTCGCAGTATTTT	CASSSTGTRTDSQYF
-	TRBV2	TRBJ2-2	-	TGTGCCAGCAGTGACTGGGAATCCGGGGAGCTGTTTTTT	CASSDWESGELFF
TRBD1	TRBV9	TRBJ1-2	few	TGTGCCAGCAGCTCGACAGGGTGGGTAGGAGATGGCTACACCTTC	CASSSTGWVGDGYTF